One and the same sample provided the 32 T cell receptor beta chains below, sequenced in a study of T cell responses to AZD1222 COVID-19 vaccine. Here immunoSEQ multiplex PCR was the method, and the copy in TCRdb shows in-frame clones only, minus some. The sample holds under 25,000 clones; approximately 81% are singletons and the top ten take around 15%. Sequenced material: peripheral blood, taken 28 days after the second AZD1222 dose. These receptors were obtained from an adult who received the AZD1222 COVID-19 vaccine.

The chain recombines TRBV7-9 with TRBJ1-2; the match to TRBD1 covers 7 bases. The junction had 7 bases not matched to a gene; V was cut back by 5 bases and J by 4 bases. Germline values: CDR1 SEHNR, CDR2 FQNEAQ (reference sequence). The CDR3 length is 14 residues. As DNA, the CDR3 is TGTGCCAGCAGCGACGAGGGACAGATCTATGGCTACACCTTC. Protein: CASSDEGQIYGYTF.

This rearrangement joins TRBV6-5 to TRBJ2-5; tentatively, D is TRBD1 (5 bases). The V end was cut by 6 bases, the J end by 5 bases, with 16 bases between. This CDR3 is built from 14 residues. Germline values: CDR1 MNHEY, CDR2 SVGAGI. The DNA of the CDR3 is TGTGCCAGCAGACCCACCAGGAAGGGGGAGACCCAGTACTTC. Encoded protein: CASRPTRKGETQYF.

This chain connects TRBV19 to TRBJ2-7; 7 bases align to TRBD2. Trimming cost V 9 bases and J 0 bases; bases outside gene matches: 20. This CDR3 is built from 18 residues. The germline V gene has CDR1 LNHDA and CDR2 SQIVND (reference sequence). For the CDR3, the DNA is TGTGCCAGGAATATTAGCGGGCCCTTTTCCCAGTCCTCCTACGAGCAGTACTTC. Its translation: CARNISGPFSQSSYEQYF.

CDR3 nucleotides: TGTGCCAGCTCACCCAAGCAGCGGGATGAGCAGTTCTTC. It is translated as CASSPKQRDEQFF. The rearrangement links TRBV18 to TRBJ2-1, with D possibly TRBD2 on 6 matching bases. Germline V gives CDR1 KGHSH, CDR2 LQKENI. CDR3 size: 13 residues. V dropped 3 bases and J dropped 8 bases, with 11 bases sitting between them. The full variable domain, rest sourced from reference TRBV18 and TRBJ2-1, is NAGVMQNPRHLVRRRGQEARLRCSPMKGHSHVYWYRQLPEEGLKFMVYLQKENIIDESGMPKERFSAEFPKEGPSILRIQQVVRGDSAAYFCASSPKQRDEQFFGPGTRLTVL.

DNA of the CDR3: TGTGCCAGCAGCTTGGTATCAGGTGAGCAGTTCTTC. Translated: CASSLVSGEQFF. The V call is TRBV5-6, the J call TRBJ2-1; D not certain. Between the trimmed V and J ends, which lost 0 bases and 9 bases, there was a span of 7 bases. Germline CDR1 and CDR2: SGHDT and YYEEEE. The CDR3 length is 12 residues.

A few counts support this clone. The CDR3 here is CASSSGTNNSPLHF. The DNA for the CDR3 is TGTGCCAGCAGCTCCGGGACAAATAATTCACCCCTCCACTTT. The chain links TRBV11-3 to TRBJ1-6; TRBD1 is a possible D gene (6 bases). Trimming took 4 bases from V and 5 from J, leaving 9 bases between them. Looked up from germline, CDR1 is SGHNT and CDR2 is YENEEA. The CDR3 spans 14 residues.

The chain is built from TRBV6-6 and TRBJ1-2; TRBD1 aligns across 7 bases. With 6 bases clipped from V and 0 bases from J, the junction kept 4 bases outside the gene matches. The length of the CDR3 is 14 residues. Looked up from germline, CDR1 is MNHNY and CDR2 is SVGAGI (reference sequence). The DNA of the CDR3 is TGTGCCAGCAGCGGACAGGTTTCTAACTATGGCTACACCTTC. It encodes CASSGQVSNYGYTF.

CDR3 residues: CASSTTGQGVYGYTF. CDR3 DNA sequence: TGTGCCAGTAGTACCACTGGACAGGGCGTCTATGGCTACACCTTC. J is TRBJ1-2 and V is TRBV19, with TRBD1 identical over 8 bases. The germline V gene has CDR1 LNHDA and CDR2 SQIVND (reference sequence). After removal of 4 bases from V and 4 bases from J, the junction contained 8 bases not matched to a gene. This CDR3 has 15 residues.

V and J are TRBV6-2 or TRBV6-3 and TRBJ2-3; the match to TRBD2 covers 9 bases. Germline trimming cut 4 bases from V and 0 bases from J; bases unmatched to any gene: 14. The germline V gene has CDR1 MNHEY and CDR2 SVGEGT. This CDR3 comprises 19 residues. CDR3 nucleotide sequence: TGTGCCAGCAGTTCACCTCGTTGGCGGGAGGGTCTTAGCACAGATACGCAGTATTTT. This translates into CASSSPRWREGLSTDTQYF.

The chain links TRBV5-1 to TRBJ1-6, with D possibly TRBD1 on 5 matching bases. Germline-derived CDR1 and CDR2 are SGHRS and YFSETQ. V shed 3 bases and J shed 10 bases, with 14 bases lying between them. This CDR3 region has 14 residues. The CDR3 protein is CASSSLAGGSPLHF. The CDR3 bases are TGCGCCAGCAGCTCCTTAGCTGGGGGGTCACCCCTCCACTTT.

The chain uses TRBV6-5 and TRBJ1-4; 7 bases fit TRBD1. CDR1 and CDR2 from the germline V gene are MNHEY and SVGAGI. The CDR3 consists of 13 residues. V trimming: 5 bases; J trimming: 7 bases; junction bases outside the gene matches: 4. The CDR3 nucleotides are TGTGCCAGCAGTAAGACAGGGATTGAAAAACTGTTTTTT. It encodes CASSKTGIEKLFF.

V usage is TRBV3-1 (or the pseudogene TRBV3-2) and J usage is TRBJ2-3; tentatively, D is TRBD2 (6 bases). Trimming took off 4 bases at V and 6 bases at J, with 14 bases between the two ends. This CDR3 is built from 14 residues. Germline assignment: CDR1 LGHDT and CDR2 YNNKEL (reference sequence). The CDR3 DNA follows: TGTGCCAGCAGCCGGGCGGGACCGCCGGATACGCAGTATTTT. This codes for CASSRAGPPDTQYF.

V usage is TRBV7-3 and J usage is TRBJ2-2; no definite D call. V lost 1 base and J 0 bases, leaving 9 bases between the germline ends. Looked up from germline, CDR1 is SGHTA and CDR2 is FQGTGA. This CDR3 has 16 amino acids. CDR3 residues: CASSLMGRSNTGELFF. The CDR3 region has the DNA TGTGCCAGCAGCTTAATGGGCAGGTCGAACACCGGGGAGCTGTTTTTT.

The chain joins TRBV27 to TRBJ2-7; D is uncertain. The CDR3 has 11 amino acids. Trimming pared 4 bases from V and 0 bases from J, leaving 1 base between. The germline CDR1 and CDR2 sequences are MNHEY and SMNVEV (reference sequence). The CDR3 sequence: CASSSSYEQYF. DNA of the CDR3: TGTGCCAGCAGTTCCTCCTACGAGCAGTACTTC.

This chain uses TRBV9 with TRBJ2-3, with D possibly TRBD1 on 5 matching bases. V lost 4 bases to trimming and J lost 0 bases, with 15 bases between them. CDR3 length: 16 residues. Looked up from germline, CDR1 is SGDLS and CDR2 is YYNGEE. The CDR3 sequence is CASSPGHSPSTDTQYF. CDR3 nucleotides: TGTGCCAGCAGCCCTGGACACAGCCCTAGCACAGATACGCAGTATTTT.

This sequence joins TRBV2 and TRBJ2-1, with D unclear. V lost 5 bases and J lost 7, with 6 bases in between. The CDR3 loop spans 11 amino acids. Germline values: CDR1 SNHLY, CDR2 FYNNEI. CDR3 sequence reads: CASSLNNEQFF. CDR3 DNA: TGTGCCAGCAGTCTCAATAATGAGCAGTTCTTC.

V and J are TRBV7-2 and TRBJ1-3; D is ambiguous. Germline V lookup: CDR1 SGHTA, CDR2 FQGNSA. V was cut by 6 bases and J by 2 bases, with 11 bases left in between. The CDR3 has 14 amino acids. CDR3 amino acids: CASSLLGPGNTIYF. The CDR3 DNA is TGTGCCAGCAGTCTACTGGGCCCTGGAAACACCATATATTTT.

The chain has TRBV5-1 and TRBJ2-7; 8 nucleotides match TRBD2. Germline V gene data show CDR1 as SGHRS and CDR2 as YFSETQ. Losses at the gene ends were 5 bases for V and 6 bases for J; bases not matched to a gene: 10. The CDR3 extends over 14 amino acids. CDR3 region: CASSTGQRETEQYF. The CDR3 DNA is TGCGCCAGCAGTACGGGGCAGCGGGAGACCGAGCAGTACTTC.

J is TRBJ1-5 and V is TRBV5-1; D unclear. V lost 0 bases and J lost 6, with 19 bases in between. The CDR3 has 17 amino acids. Germline V CDR1 and CDR2: SGHRS, YFSETQ. CDR3 in amino acids: CASSLEPAQGGRQPQHF. In DNA form, the CDR3 reads TGCGCCAGCAGCTTGGAACCGGCGCAAGGAGGGCGTCAGCCCCAGCATTTT.

V and J are TRBV29-1 and TRBJ1-1, with TRBD1 matching over 7 bases. Germline-derived CDR1 and CDR2 are SQVTM and ANQGSEA. The junction had 13 bases not matched to a gene; V was cut back by 4 bases and J by 5 bases. This CDR3 contains 15 residues. The CDR3 loop reads CSVGQGVTVRTEAFF. CDR3 nucleotide sequence: TGCAGCGTTGGGCAGGGGGTAACGGTGCGGACTGAAGCTTTCTTT.

The chain is built from TRBV11-1 and TRBJ2-5; 11 bases agree with TRBD1. CDR3 length: 16 residues. CDR1 is SGHAT and CDR2 is FQDESV in the germline V gene (reference sequence). V lost 5 bases, J lost 0 bases, and 5 bases stayed unmatched. CDR3 sequence reads: CASSNGDRGYQETQYF. The CDR3 nucleotides read TGTGCCAGCAGCAATGGGGACAGGGGGTACCAAGAGACCCAGTACTTC.

The DNA of the CDR3 is TGTGCCAGCAGCAAAGAGACCCTCACCGGGGAGCTGTTTTTT. As protein: CASSKETLTGELFF. V usage is TRBV21-1 and J usage is TRBJ2-2. TRBV21-1 is a known pseudogene. This CDR3 contains 14 residues.

This clone was seen just once. The CDR3 DNA sequence: TGTGCCTGGAACGCAGTAGCGGGCGCCTACAATGAGCAGTTCTTC. Amino acid sequence: CAWNAVAGAYNEQFF. The chain uses TRBV30 and TRBJ2-1; 7 bases line up with TRBD2. This CDR3 is built from 15 residues. Losses at the gene ends were 4 bases for V and 2 bases for J; bases not matched to a gene: 8. Germline values: CDR1 GTSNPN, CDR2 SVGIG (reference sequence). Full variable domain (rest looked up from reference TRBV30 and TRBJ2-1): SQTIHQWPATLVQPVGSPLSLECTVEGTSNPNLYWYRQAAGRGLQLLFYSVGIGQISSEVPQNLSASRPQDRQFILSSKKLLLSDSGFYLCAWNAVAGAYNEQFFGPGTRLTVL.

V gene TRBV7-6 combines with J gene TRBJ1-4, with D unclear. This CDR3 contains 13 residues. Germline CDR1 is SGHVS and CDR2 is FNYEAQ. Trimming took 0 bases from V and 9 from J, leaving 8 bases between them. Here the CDR3 DNA reads TGTGCCAGCAGCTTAGCGCCGACCCAAAAACTGTTTTTT. Translation gives CASSLAPTQKLFF.

This sequence joins TRBV24-1 and TRBJ2-7; no clear D. In germline, CDR1 is KGHDR, CDR2 SFDVKD. The length of the CDR3 is 14 residues. V gave up 4 bases and J gave up 2 bases, with 11 bases separating them. This chain's CDR3 is CATSEATGTYEQYF. CDR3 DNA: TGTGCCACCAGTGAAGCAACTGGAACCTACGAGCAGTACTTC.

J is TRBJ2-1 and V is TRBV18; 10 bases are a match to TRBD2. With 2 bases clipped from V and 5 bases from J, the junction kept 6 bases outside the gene matches. Germline assignment: CDR1 KGHSH and CDR2 LQKENI. The CDR3 length is 16 residues. In nucleotides, the CDR3 is TGTGCCAGCTCACCAGACCTAGCGGGAGACCACAATGAGCAGTTCTTC. Encoded protein: CASSPDLAGDHNEQFF.

The chain joins TRBV11-3 to TRBJ2-4; the D gene is possibly TRBD1 (5 bases). Germline assignment: CDR1 SGHNT and CDR2 YENEEA. The CDR3 length is 14 residues. The V gene lost 7 bases and the J gene lost 14 bases, with 24 bases spanning the gap. This CDR3 is CASILIGSTTEEYF. CDR3 nucleotides: TGTGCCAGCATTTTAATCGGCAGCACGACAGAGGAGTACTTC.

This chain uses TRBV19 with TRBJ2-2; D is undetermined. Trimming shortened V by 3 bases and J by 5 bases, and 19 bases separated the two germline ends. The CDR3 contains 17 residues. Germline V gives CDR1 LNHDA, CDR2 SQIVND (reference sequence). The DNA for the CDR3 is TGTGCCAGTAGTATCCAGCACTCCCGGATTGGAACCGGGGAGCTGTTTTTT. Its protein product is CASSIQHSRIGTGELFF.

This clone was observed a few times. At one end, the junction sequence differs from germline, possibly due to a read error. The chain combines TRBV2 with TRBJ1-5, with D uncertain. Germline lookup yields CDR1 SNHLY and CDR2 FYNNEI. This CDR3 comprises 12 residues. The CDR3 loop reads CASRDGLSEVLF. CDR3 coding DNA: TGTGCCAGCAGAGACGGTCTCAGTGAGGTGCTTTTT.

The rearrangement links TRBV11-3 to TRBJ2-1, with no clear D. CDR1 and CDR2 (germline): SGHNT, YENEEA. The CDR3 length is 11 residues. V was clipped by 3 bases and J by 8 bases, with 5 bases between them. The CDR3 protein is CASSFGDEQFF. The CDR3 nucleotides read TGTGCCAGCAGCTTTGGCGATGAGCAGTTCTTC.

This rearrangement joins TRBV3-1 (or the pseudogene TRBV3-2) to TRBJ1-2; perhaps TRBD1 as D (6 bases). V lost 4 bases to trimming and J lost 6 bases, with 18 bases between them. Germline V CDR1 and CDR2: LGHDT, YNNKEL (reference sequence). This CDR3 region has 15 residues. The CDR3 here is CASSLVNRGTNGYTF. CDR3 sequence (DNA): TGTGCCAGCAGCCTAGTAAACCGCGGGACAAATGGCTACACCTTC.

The V gene is TRBV14, the J gene TRBJ2-1; 7 bases map to TRBD2. The CDR3 covers 16 residues. V shed 0 bases and J 7 bases; nucleotides not matched to a gene: 9. From germline, CDR1 is SGHDN and CDR2 FVKESK. The CDR3 region is CASSQDWAGGRNEQFF. CDR3 nucleotides: TGTGCCAGCAGCCAAGATTGGGCCGGGGGGAGGAATGAGCAGTTCTTC.